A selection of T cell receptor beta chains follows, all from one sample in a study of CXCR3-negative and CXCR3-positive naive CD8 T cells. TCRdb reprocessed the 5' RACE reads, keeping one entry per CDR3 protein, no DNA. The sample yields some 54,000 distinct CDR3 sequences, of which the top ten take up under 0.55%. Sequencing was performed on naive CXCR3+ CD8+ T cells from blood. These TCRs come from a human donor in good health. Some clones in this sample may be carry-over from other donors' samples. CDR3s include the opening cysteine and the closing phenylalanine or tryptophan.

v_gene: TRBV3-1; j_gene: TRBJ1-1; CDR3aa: CASSEGAGYSEAFF
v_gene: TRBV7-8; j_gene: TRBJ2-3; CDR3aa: CASSNPTMAGQGSTDTQYF
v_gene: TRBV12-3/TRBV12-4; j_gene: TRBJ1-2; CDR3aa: CASSPPGTGIYGCTF
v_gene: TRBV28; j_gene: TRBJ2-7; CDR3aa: CASSPGLADYEQYF
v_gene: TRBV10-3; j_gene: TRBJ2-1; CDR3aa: CAISDRGTYNEQFF
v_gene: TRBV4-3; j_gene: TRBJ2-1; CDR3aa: CASSQVEGNEQFF
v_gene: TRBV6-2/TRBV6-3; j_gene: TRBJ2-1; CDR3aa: CASSREPTSNEQFF
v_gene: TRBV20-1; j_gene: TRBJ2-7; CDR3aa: CSARGLAGVEQYF
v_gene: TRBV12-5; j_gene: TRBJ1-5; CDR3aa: CASGWGGQPQHF
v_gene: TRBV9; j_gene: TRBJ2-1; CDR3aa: CASSVRGAGMGYNEQFF